This T cell receptor beta chain was recovered during a study of regulatory and conventional T cells in RAG deficiency (dated by TCRdb to 2017 to 2019). Looking at the study overall: The study used high-throughput TCR beta sequencing to compare repertoire diversity and composition of Treg, conventional CD4+ and CD8+ T cells between RAG-deficient patients and healthy controls. The full study reports these points: Compared with controls, Omenn syndrome and CID/AS patients had 80 to 100-fold fewer unique TCR beta sequences in Treg cells, whereas the reduction in the other subsets was roughly 9.8-fold. Shorter CDR3 lengths were found in all patient T-cell subsets, and >85% Treg-Tconv repertoire overlap at nucleotide and amino acid level was observed in Omenn syndrome patients. RAG-deficient patients showed markedly lower Shannon entropy and higher Simpson indices than control T-cell subpopulations. Some T-cell subset analyses were not done for some subjects. Rather than being bona fide Treg cells, the sorted CD25-high CD127-low cells in Omenn syndrome patients may represent peripherally activated cells.

This clone came up a few times. This receptor's antigen is unknown. Per-base qualities were not stored, and no clone one base away is much larger. Library preparation used the immunoSEQ multiplex PCR assay. Rearranged TCR beta chain products were amplified from the genomic DNA of sorted T-cell subsets and were then sequenced. The study's processing was this. Repertoire diversity of productive TCR beta rearrangements was quantified using Shannon entropy and Simpson indices. Clonal expansion was assessed by the summed frequency of the 100 most abundant productive TCR beta clonotypes among total reads. The TRB repertoires were scored with a self-reactivity index built on which amino acids appear at CDR3beta positions 6 and 7. Repertoire analyses used two-way ANOVA; flow cytometric analyses used Student t or Mann-Whitney tests. TCRdb retrieved this table from immuneACCESS and kept in-frame rearrangements only. Not all clones are present; in checked studies, unresolved V genes account for under half, and no reason is known for the remainder. That table is the source of V, J and clone size, and D and trimming were worked out from the DNA. This sample comprises more than 40,000 clones, around 89% of them detected only once. Around 0.5% of the sample belongs to the ten largest clones.

The CDR3 holds 13 amino acids from the cysteine to the phenylalanine. Just CDR3 DNA is preserved here, 39 bases in frame from base 1. Cut back by 7 bases and 3 bases, the V and J ends lie 12 bases apart. CDR1 and CDR2, looked up from the germline V gene (reference sequence), are LNHDA and SQIVND. Conventional CD4+ T cells were purified from blood as CD25-low CD127-high cells before genomic DNA extraction. Repertoire analyses used roughly 8 healthy control donors as the comparison group. The same data also went into a second study, on regulatory T cells. The second paper further reports: The multiplex PCR relied on 52 forward TRBV primers and 13 reverse TRBJ primers, and amplification bias was corrected through assay-based and computational methods. In patients, repertoires had restricted unique TRB V-J pairs and skewed V and J gene usage, with regulatory T cells showing the most marked changes. The study compared T-cell receptor beta repertoires of sorted regulatory, conventional CD4+ and CD8+ T cells between CD3G-deficient patients and healthy controls. Peripheral blood mononuclear cells were isolated by Ficoll density separation. Rearranged TRB loci were amplified from genomic DNA by multiplex PCR within the immunoSEQ assay. TRB amplicons were sequenced on an Illumina HiSeq platform. Custom algorithms error-filtered the raw sequences and aligned the raw sequences to reference gene sequences, after which the immunoSEQ online tools were used for analysis. Productive and nonproductive TRB rearrangement frequencies were evaluated among both unique and total sequences. Groups were compared by t tests, Mann-Whitney tests or two-way ANOVA performed in Prism software.

The sample consisted of CD4+ effector T cells sorted from blood. This TCR was recovered from a human donor in good health. The chain is assembled from TRBV19 and TRBJ1-1, with no reliable assignment of the D segment. The DNA is TGTGCCAGTAAAAAAAGGGAGGACACTGAAGCTTTCTTT. The translation is CASKKREDTEAFF.